Below, 17 T cell receptor beta chains from the same sample are listed, as sequenced in a study of cytomegalovirus exposure and HLA in healthy donors. PCR primers comprised 60 Vbeta and 13 Jbeta primers. The repertoire was sequenced with immunoSEQ multiplex PCR; TCRdb's copy has only in-frame clones and lacks some. The repertoire table contains tens of thousands of clones. The material sequenced was PBMCs. The receptors stem from a woman in her fifties or sixties in good health and CMV-seronegative.

The gene calls are TRBV28 and TRBJ2-4, with a weak D call TRBD2 (6 bases). Trimming pared 4 bases from V and 8 bases from J, leaving 9 bases between. Germline V lookup: CDR1 MDHEN, CDR2 SYDVKM. This CDR3 is built from 12 residues. In DNA, the CDR3 is TGTGCCAGCAGTTCGGAGGGGCACATTCAGTACTTC. It translates to CASSSEGHIQYF.

This chain uses TRBV6-1 with TRBJ2-2; 7 bases map to TRBD2. J gave up 5 bases and V 7 bases, and 10 bases lay outside the gene matches. The CDR3 length is 15 residues. Germline lookup yields CDR1 MNHNS and CDR2 SASEGT. The CDR3 coding sequence is TGTGCCAGCACGGCGGGAGTCGCAAATACCGGGGAGCTGTTTTTT. It specifies CASTAGVANTGELFF.

The gene calls are TRBV5-1 and TRBJ2-3; possibly TRBD1 for D (6 bases). There are 14 residues in the CDR3. Trimming stripped 4 bases from V and 4 bases from J, with 13 bases between. Germline-derived CDR1 and CDR2 are SGHRS and YFSETQ. In nucleotides, the CDR3 is TGCGCCAGCAGCACGGGACATCAGGCAGATACGCAGTATTTT. This codes for CASSTGHQADTQYF.

The chain has TRBV7-4 and TRBJ1-3; unclear D gene. The germline V gene has CDR1 SGHVT and CDR2 SQSDAQ. The CDR3 covers 16 residues. The germline V and J ends were trimmed by 11 bases and 3 bases, with 23 bases remaining between them. CDR3 protein: CAVDRRTLDDGNTIYF. Here the CDR3 DNA reads TGTGCCGTAGATCGAAGAACGCTAGACGATGGAAACACCATATATTTT.

V gene TRBV10-3 combines with J gene TRBJ2-5, with 13 bases aligning to TRBD2. The CDR3 is made up of 15 amino acids. Unmatched junction bases numbered 7, after V lost 7 bases and J lost 5 bases. The germline gives CDR1 ENHRY, CDR2 SYGVKD. The CDR3 reads CAITSGLAGFETQYF. The CDR3 DNA follows: TGTGCCATCACCTCGGGACTAGCGGGATTTGAGACCCAGTACTTC.

V usage is TRBV2 and J usage is TRBJ2-5; D might be TRBD2 (5 bases). V lost 4 bases to trimming and J lost 1 base, with 10 bases between them. This CDR3 comprises 14 residues. CDR1 is SNHLY, CDR2 FYNNEI, per germline. CDR3 bases: TGTGCCAGCAGTGCCTTACGGGGCCAAGAGACCCAGTACTTC. Encoded protein: CASSALRGQETQYF.

This chain joins TRBV28 and TRBJ2-7; D is unclear. V lost 2 bases, J lost 5 bases, and 7 bases lay in between. CDR3 size: 12 residues. Germline loops: CDR1 MDHEN, CDR2 SYDVKM. CDR3 in amino acids: CASSLLTDEQYF. CDR3 in DNA: TGTGCCAGCAGTTTACTTACTGACGAGCAGTACTTC.

The chain has TRBV7-6 and TRBJ1-1, with TRBD1 matching over 11 bases. CDR1 SGHVS and CDR2 FNYEAQ come from the germline V gene. This CDR3 is built from 14 residues. Trimming removed 5 bases from V and 3 bases from J; junction bases left unmatched: 2. The DNA for the CDR3 is TGTGCCAGCAGCGCGGGACAGGGGGACACTGAAGCTTTCTTT. This encodes CASSAGQGDTEAFF.

This chain links TRBV19 with TRBJ1-1; the D is unclear. Per germline, CDR1 LNHDA and CDR2 SQIVND (reference sequence). Trimming removed 1 base from V and 3 bases from J, with 9 bases in between. This CDR3 comprises 14 residues. The DNA of the CDR3 is TGTGCCAGTAGTATAGTAGGCGGAGACACTGAAGCTTTCTTT. This sequence encodes CASSIVGGDTEAFF.

V usage is TRBV11-2 and J usage is TRBJ2-5; possibly TRBD1 for D (5 bases). V was shortened by 5 bases and J by 6 bases, with 19 bases between the two germline ends. CDR3 length: 15 residues. Looked up from germline, CDR1 is SGHAT and CDR2 is FQNNGV. CDR3 DNA: TGTGCCAGCAGCGGAGTGGGGCAGGCGACCAAGACCCAGTACTTC. Translation: CASSGVGQATKTQYF.

The V and J genes are TRBV5-6 and TRBJ1-1; D gene unclear. The V gene's germline CDR1 is SGHDT and CDR2 YYEEEE. CDR3 length: 13 residues. V was cut by 0 bases and J by 0 bases, with 3 bases left in between. CDR3 nucleotide sequence: TGTGCCAGCAGCTTGGCGGTGAACACTGAAGCTTTCTTT. Residues: CASSLAVNTEAFF. Full variable domain (rest looked up from reference TRBV5-6 and TRBJ1-1): DAGVTQSPTHLIKTRGQQVTLRCSPKSGHDTVSWYQQALGQGPQFIFQYYEEEERQRGNFPDRFSGHQFPNYSSELNVNALLLGDSALYLCASSLAVNTEAFFGQGTRLTVV.

The chain combines TRBV7-2 with TRBJ1-1; D perhaps matches TRBD1 (6 bases). Germline V CDR1 and CDR2: SGHTA, FQGNSA. The CDR3 sequence is 14 residues long. The V and J ends lost 1 base and 4 bases respectively, with 10 bases between them. The CDR3 protein is CASSLEGVATEAFF. The CDR3 DNA sequence: TGTGCCAGCAGCTTAGAGGGGGTGGCCACTGAAGCTTTCTTT.

This rearrangement joins TRBV6-5 to TRBJ1-1; TRBD1 agrees at 7 bases. After removal of 0 bases from V and 4 bases from J, the junction contained 8 bases not matched to a gene. This CDR3 is built from 16 residues. The germline CDR1 and CDR2 sequences are MNHEY and SVGAGI. For the CDR3, the DNA is TGTGCCAGCAGTTACTCGCCAACAGGGGTGAGCACTGAAGCTTTCTTT. It codes for CASSYSPTGVSTEAFF.

The V call is TRBV28, the J call TRBJ1-2; TRBD1 is a possible D gene (6 bases). The CDR3 covers 11 residues. Trimming took off 5 bases at V and 10 bases at J, with 11 bases between the two ends. Germline loops: CDR1 MDHEN, CDR2 SYDVKM. The CDR3, as DNA: TGTGCCAGCAGTCCCCGGGACACCTACACCTTC. This codes for CASSPRDTYTF.

The chain is built from TRBV6-4 and TRBJ2-1; TRBD2 aligns across 10 bases. CDR1 MRHNA and CDR2 SNTAGT come from the germline V gene. CDR3 length equals 14 residues. Losses at the gene ends were 4 bases for V and 5 bases for J; bases not matched to a gene: 2. CDR3: CASSGLAGNNEQFF. Written as DNA, the CDR3 is TGTGCCAGCAGTGGACTAGCGGGTAACAATGAGCAGTTCTTC.

This sequence joins TRBV4-3 and TRBJ2-6, with D perhaps matching TRBD1 (6 bases). The CDR3 covers 19 residues. Deletions cut 0 bases from V and 4 bases from J, with 19 bases between. Germline V gene sequence: CDR1 LGHNA, CDR2 YSLEER. In nucleotides, the CDR3 is TGCGCCAGCAGCCAAGATTTCTGGACAGAGATATCCGGGGCCAACGTCCTGACTTTC. As protein: CASSQDFWTEISGANVLTF.

The chain joins TRBV6-1 to TRBJ2-7; unclear D gene. Trimming cost V 2 bases and J 0 bases, with 5 bases left between them. The CDR3 has 13 amino acids. Germline V gene sequence: CDR1 MNHNS, CDR2 SASEGT. CDR3 loop: CASSELSSYEQYF. The CDR3, as DNA: TGTGCCAGCAGTGAACTGAGCTCCTACGAGCAGTACTTC.